Presented here are 20 T cell receptor beta chains from one specimen sequenced in a study of blood T cell repertoires in COVID-19. Libraries were prepared by immunoSEQ multiplex PCR; TCRdb keeps only in-frame clonotypes and omits some of them. The sample records under 300,000 clones, about 87% being singletons. The sequenced sample was peripheral blood. Receptor source: a woman between 35 and 50 years old with acute or convalescent COVID-19.

The chain recombines TRBV19 with TRBJ1-2; D is unresolved. V shed 6 bases and J shed 2 bases, with 10 bases lying between them. This CDR3 has 13 residues. The V gene's germline CDR1 is LNHDA and CDR2 SQIVND (reference sequence). CDR3 sequence: CASSYESNYGYTF. The CDR3 DNA reads as TGTGCCAGTAGCTATGAATCCAACTATGGCTACACCTTC.

CDR3 protein: CASSLLLAGGRETQYF. CDR3 DNA sequence: TGTGCCAGCAGCTTATTACTAGCGGGGGGGCGCGAGACCCAGTACTTC. The genes are TRBV7-2 and TRBJ2-5; 13 bases fit TRBD2. V dropped 2 bases and J dropped 5; count of bases not matched to a gene: 5. The germline CDR1 and CDR2 sequences are SGHTA and FQGNSA. This CDR3 has 16 residues.

The chain is built from TRBV5-6 and TRBJ1-2; 7 nucleotides align to TRBD1. Germline V lookup: CDR1 SGHDT, CDR2 YYEEEE. The CDR3 loop spans 14 amino acids. Trimming removed 0 bases from V and 7 bases from J; junction bases left unmatched: 6. CDR3 in amino acids: CASSLGQGVSGYTF. The CDR3 DNA reads as TGTGCCAGCAGCTTGGGACAGGGAGTAAGTGGCTACACCTTC.

The V and J genes are TRBV6-5 and TRBJ2-3; TRBD2 matches 8 bases. CDR3 length: 15 amino acids. The germline gives CDR1 MNHEY, CDR2 SVGAGI. V was clipped by 6 bases and J by 4 bases; unmatched bases: 9. CDR3 residues: CASRVAGGFSDTQYF. The CDR3 coding sequence is TGTGCCAGCAGAGTCGCGGGGGGTTTCTCAGATACGCAGTATTTT.

This clone was observed a handful of times. The chain links TRBV3-1 (or the pseudogene TRBV3-2) to TRBJ1-5; weak D call: TRBD1 (5 bases). V lost 9 bases, J lost 2 bases, and 11 bases lay in between. There are 13 residues in the CDR3. Germline V gene data show CDR1 as LGHDT and CDR2 as YNNKEL (reference sequence). The CDR3 is CASGGYGNQPQHF. CDR3 in DNA: TGTGCCAGTGGGGGGTATGGCAATCAGCCCCAGCATTTT.

The chain combines TRBV12-3 or TRBV12-4 with TRBJ2-4; D uncertain. This CDR3 has 12 amino acids. V was clipped by 7 bases and J by 1 base, with 5 bases between them. The CDR3 protein is CASMSAKNIQYF. The DNA for the CDR3 is TGTGCCAGCATGTCGGCCAAAAACATTCAGTACTTC.

V gene TRBV2 combines with J gene TRBJ1-6; no firm D call. Germline V gene data show CDR1 as SNHLY and CDR2 as FYNNEI. The CDR3 consists of 15 residues. Trimming shortened V by 11 bases and J by 0 bases, and 14 bases separated the two germline ends. Here the CDR3 reads CASIRSSSYNSPLHF. The CDR3 DNA follows: TGTGCCTCCATCCGGAGCAGCTCCTATAATTCACCCCTCCACTTT.

This clone was detected a few times. The rearrangement links TRBV5-6 to TRBJ1-4; D gene ambiguous. The V end was cut by 4 bases, the J end by 8 bases, with 12 bases between. CDR3 length: 13 residues. The germline V gene has CDR1 SGHDT and CDR2 YYEEEE. The CDR3 DNA reads TGTGCCAGCAGCCCCGCTGTTAGAGAAAAACTGTTTTTT. Residues: CASSPAVREKLFF.

The rearrangement links TRBV5-1 to TRBJ1-2, with 8 bases fitting TRBD1. V shed 4 bases, J shed 8 bases, and the junction held 7 bases outside the gene matches. The CDR3 has 13 residues. Germline V gives CDR1 SGHRS, CDR2 YFSETQ. The chain's CDR3 is CASSPYDRGGYTF. In DNA form, the CDR3 reads TGCGCCAGCAGCCCCTATGACAGGGGCGGCTACACCTTC.

The chain joins TRBV7-6 to TRBJ1-5, with D tentatively TRBD1 (6 bases). V lost 2 bases and J lost 0, with 14 bases in between. CDR3 size: 17 residues. CDR1 is SGHVS, CDR2 FNYEAQ, per germline. CDR3 sequence: CASSLHRVGGSNQPQHF. The CDR3 region has the DNA TGTGCCAGCAGCTTACACAGGGTGGGTGGTAGCAATCAGCCCCAGCATTTT.

The chain carries TRBV20-1 and TRBJ2-3, with D unresolved. The CDR3 extends over 11 amino acids. Trimming took 4 bases from V and 2 from J, leaving 4 bases between them. CDR1 is DFQATT and CDR2 is SNEGSKA in the germline V gene (reference sequence). The CDR3 DNA is TGCAGTGCTACAGTCACAGATACGCAGTATTTT. This codes for CSATVTDTQYF.

This clone was observed once. The rearrangement uses TRBV4-1 and TRBJ2-1, with TRBD2 matching 11 bases. The germline gives CDR1 MGHRA, CDR2 YSYEKL. V shed 0 bases, J shed 8 bases, and the junction held 15 bases outside the gene matches. The CDR3 extends over 19 amino acids. DNA of the CDR3: TGCGCCAGCAGCCAAGAAGGCACCTTGGGACTAGCGGCTCGAGATGAGCAGTTCTTC. This codes for CASSQEGTLGLAARDEQFF.

CDR3 DNA sequence: TGTGCCAGCAGCTACACTACTACTCTCACAGATACGCAGTATTTT. Protein: CASSYTTTLTDTQYF. The chain combines TRBV5-6 with TRBJ2-3; D is undetermined. Trimming shortened V by 3 bases and J by 2 bases, and 13 bases separated the two germline ends. Per germline, CDR1 SGHDT and CDR2 YYEEEE. The CDR3 is 15 residues long.

J is TRBJ2-3 and V is TRBV4-1, with TRBD1 identical over 8 bases. The V gene's germline CDR1 is MGHRA and CDR2 YSYEKL. This CDR3 comprises 16 residues. Losses at the gene ends were 4 bases for V and 3 bases for J; bases not matched to a gene: 9. This CDR3 reads CASSPRGQAATDTQYF. CDR3 nucleotides: TGCGCCAGCAGCCCGCGGGGACAGGCTGCGACAGATACGCAGTATTTT.

The genes are TRBV2 and TRBJ2-5; 9 bases are a match to TRBD1. This CDR3 has 13 amino acids. Looked up from germline, CDR1 is SNHLY and CDR2 is FYNNEI. After removal of 4 bases from V and 4 bases from J, the junction contained 1 base not matched to a gene. The CDR3 loop is CASSGDRAETQYF. The CDR3 bases are TGTGCCAGCAGTGGGGACAGGGCAGAGACCCAGTACTTC.

The V call is TRBV7-2, the J call TRBJ2-7; TRBD2 matches 8 bases. This CDR3 spans 15 amino acids. From germline, CDR1 is SGHTA and CDR2 FQGNSA. Unmatched junction bases numbered 8, after V lost 5 bases and J lost 2 bases. In nucleotides, the CDR3 is TGTGCCAGCAGCATACAGACTAGCGCGACCTACGAGCAGTACGTC. Amino acid sequence: CASSIQTSATYEQYV.

The rearrangement joins TRBV3-1 (or the pseudogene TRBV3-2) to TRBJ1-4; tentatively, D is TRBD1 (5 bases). V lost 0 bases to trimming and J lost 12 bases, with 11 bases between them. This CDR3 contains 13 residues. The germline gives CDR1 LGHDT, CDR2 YNNKEL (reference sequence). DNA of the CDR3: TGTGCCAGCAGCCAAGACGTTGACAGAGAACTGTTTTTT. It yields the protein CASSQDVDRELFF.

The chain combines TRBV11-2 with TRBJ1-2; D may be TRBD1 (5 bases). V shed 2 bases and J shed 2 bases, with 9 bases lying between them. In germline, CDR1 is SGHAT, CDR2 FQNNGV. The CDR3 runs to 14 residues. CDR3 amino acids: CASSLIRQNYGYTF. CDR3 coding DNA: TGTGCCAGCAGCTTAATCCGACAGAACTATGGCTACACCTTC.

CDR3 nucleotides: TGTGCCACCTACAAGGGGACACTCTATGGCTACACCTTC. Its protein product is CATYKGTLYGYTF. The chain uses TRBV6-5 and TRBJ1-2; TRBD1 might be the D (6 bases). Germline V gene sequence: CDR1 MNHEY, CDR2 SVGAGI. The CDR3 has 13 residues. V was cut by 10 bases and J by 4 bases, with 16 bases left in between.

The chain employs TRBV5-4 and TRBJ2-5; 12 positions agree with TRBD1. With V trimmed by 0 bases and J by 4 bases, 10 bases remained unmatched. The germline gives CDR1 SGHNT, CDR2 YYREEE (reference sequence). CDR3 length: 18 amino acids. CDR3 sequence reads: CASSLGGQGARRGETQYF. The CDR3 DNA follows: TGTGCCAGCAGCTTGGGGGGACAGGGGGCGCGGAGGGGAGAGACCCAGTACTTC.